The sequence of this T cell receptor (beta chain) was determined in a study of blood T cell repertoires in COVID-19. The length of the CDR3 is 15 residues. Germline loops: CDR1 SGHRS, CDR2 YFSETQ. V was trimmed by 0 bases and J by 1 base, leaving 7 bases between them. As originally analysed: Amplification of reference gene primers was used by the study to estimate nucleated cell counts. Using immunoSEQ multiplex PCR, the repertoire was profiled, and TCRdb retains in-frame clones only, with some absent. That table gives V, J and clone size, and the DNA gave D and trimming. The profile shows 310,000 or so clones, roughly 90% of them singletons.

This TCR was sampled from a man aged 18 to 29 who had recovered from COVID-19. The chain uses TRBV5-1 and TRBJ2-2; the D gene is possibly TRBD2 (5 bases). Specimen: peripheral blood. In DNA form, the CDR3 reads TGCGCCAGCAGCTTGGACGGAGGGAACACCGGGGAGCTGTTTTTT. Its protein is CASSLDGGNTGELFF.